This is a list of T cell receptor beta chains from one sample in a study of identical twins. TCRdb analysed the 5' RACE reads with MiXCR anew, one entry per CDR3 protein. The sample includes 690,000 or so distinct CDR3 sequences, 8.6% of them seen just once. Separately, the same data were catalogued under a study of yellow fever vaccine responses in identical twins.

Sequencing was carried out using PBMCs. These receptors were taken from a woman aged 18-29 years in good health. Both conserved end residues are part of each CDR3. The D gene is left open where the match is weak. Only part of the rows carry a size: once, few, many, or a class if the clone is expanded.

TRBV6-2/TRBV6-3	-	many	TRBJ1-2	CASSLDRTGYTF	TGTGCCAGCAGTTTGGACAGAACTGGCTACACCTTC
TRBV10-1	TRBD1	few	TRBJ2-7	CASSDEGTGVYEQYF	TGCGCCAGCAGTGATGAGGGGACAGGGGTCTACGAGCAGTACTTC
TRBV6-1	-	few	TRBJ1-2	CASMGLTEGYTF	TGTGCCAGCATGGGACTCACGGAGGGCTACACCTTC
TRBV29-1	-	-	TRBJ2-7	CSVWTADSYEQYF	TGCAGCGTTTGGACTGCTGACTCCTACGAGCAGTACTTC
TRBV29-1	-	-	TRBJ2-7	CSARGKMTYEQYF	TGCAGCGCCCGAGGGAAAATGACATACGAGCAGTACTTC
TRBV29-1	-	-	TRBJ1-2	CSVDVGRDSDYGYTF	TGCAGCGTTGATGTGGGGAGGGATAGCGACTATGGCTACACCTTC
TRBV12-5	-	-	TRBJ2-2	CASGLGEGVGGELFF	TGTGCTAGTGGTTTGGGAGAGGGCGTCGGCGGGGAGCTGTTTTTT
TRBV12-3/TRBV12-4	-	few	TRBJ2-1	CASSREEQFF	TGTGCCAGCAGTCGGGAGGAGCAGTTCTTC
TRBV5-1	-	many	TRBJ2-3	CASSLDGGTTDTQYF	TGCGCCAGCAGCTTGGACGGGGGCACCACAGATACGCAGTATTTT
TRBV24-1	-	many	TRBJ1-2	CATSVPRFVDNYGYTF	TGTGCCACCAGTGTACCCCGATTCGTGGATAACTATGGCTACACCTTC
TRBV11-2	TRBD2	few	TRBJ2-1	CASSLLAGGGRGEQFF	TGTGCCAGCAGCTTATTAGCGGGGGGCGGGAGAGGAGAGCAGTTCTTC
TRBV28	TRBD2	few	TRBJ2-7	CASRGGGLADEQYF	TGTGCCAGCAGGGGGGGGGGACTAGCCGACGAGCAGTACTTC
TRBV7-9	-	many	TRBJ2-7	CASSPGRLSESYEQYF	TGTGCCAGCAGCCCAGGACGGTTGTCTGAGTCCTACGAGCAGTACTTC
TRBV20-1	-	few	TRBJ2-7	CSASSRVSYEQYF	TGCAGTGCTAGTTCCAGGGTGTCCTACGAGCAGTACTTC
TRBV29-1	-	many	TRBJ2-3	CSVEDALAGTDTQYF	TGCAGCGTTGAAGATGCCCTAGCAGGCACAGATACGCAGTATTTT
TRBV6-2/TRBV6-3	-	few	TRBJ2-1	CASRNRELSYNEQFF	TGTGCCAGCAGAAACAGAGAACTCTCCTACAATGAGCAGTTCTTC
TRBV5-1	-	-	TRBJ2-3	CASSHLSGTDTQYF	TGCGCCAGCAGCCACCTTTCGGGCACAGATACGCAGTATTTT
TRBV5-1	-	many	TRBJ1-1	CASSLGGDGTEAFF	TGCGCCAGCAGCTTGGGAGGGGACGGCACTGAAGCTTTCTTT
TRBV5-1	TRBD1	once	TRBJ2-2	CATGQGSTGELFF	TGCGCCACGGGACAGGGGAGCACCGGGGAGCTGTTTTTT
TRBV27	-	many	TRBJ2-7	CASSLRAPDTPAKQYF	TGTGCCAGCAGCCTCCGGGCCCCAGACACGCCCGCTAAGCAGTACTTC
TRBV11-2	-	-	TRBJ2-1	CASSSWEANEQFF	TGTGCCAGCAGCTCCTGGGAGGCCAATGAGCAGTTCTTC
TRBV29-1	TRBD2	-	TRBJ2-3	CSVAPSGGALDTQYF	TGCAGCGTTGCCCCTAGCGGGGGGGCGTTAGATACGCAGTATTTT
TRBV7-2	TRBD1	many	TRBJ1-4	CASSRTGRQTNEKLFF	TGTGCCAGCAGCAGGACAGGGCGGCAGACTAATGAAAAACTGTTTTTT
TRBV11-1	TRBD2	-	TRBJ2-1	CASSQQTSGRLAPYNEQFF	TGTGCCAGCAGCCAACAGACTAGCGGGAGGTTGGCCCCCTACAATGAGCAGTTCTTC
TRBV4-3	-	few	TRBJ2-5	CASSQGWDKQETQYF	TGCGCCAGCAGCCAAGGTTGGGACAAACAAGAGACCCAGTACTTC
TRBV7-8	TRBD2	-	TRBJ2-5	CASSLWTSGEGETQYF	TGTGCCAGCAGCTTATGGACTAGCGGCGAGGGGGAGACCCAGTACTTC
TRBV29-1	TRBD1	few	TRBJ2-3	CSVELWDRGFADTQYF	TGCAGCGTTGAACTTTGGGACAGGGGGTTCGCAGATACGCAGTATTTT
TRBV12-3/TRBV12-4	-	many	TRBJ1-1	CASSLGRSVNTEAFF	TGTGCCAGCAGCCTAGGCCGGTCGGTGAACACTGAAGCTTTCTTT
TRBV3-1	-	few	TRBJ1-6	CASSQGTDSPLHF	TGTGCCAGCAGCCAGGGAACCGATTCACCCCTCCACTTT
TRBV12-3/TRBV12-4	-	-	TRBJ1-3	CASSGTLGNTIYF	TGTGCCAGCAGTGGGACTCTTGGAAACACCATATATTTT
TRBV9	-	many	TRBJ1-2	CASSVDWNYGYTF	TGTGCCAGCAGCGTAGATTGGAACTATGGCTACACCTTC